This T cell receptor (beta chain) stems from a study of T cell changes during pregnancy in multiple sclerosis. Using immunoSEQ multiplex PCR, the repertoire was profiled, and TCRdb retains in-frame clones only, with some absent. Counted here are tens of thousands of clones, about 88% occurring once; the ten biggest clones make up 3% to 3.5%. Trimming at V came to 7 bases and at J to 4 bases, leaving 8 bases not matched to a gene. The CDR3 consists of 14 residues. Germline values: CDR1 MNHNY, CDR2 SVGAGI (reference sequence). The material was peripheral blood, obtained before pregnancy. This chain connects TRBV6-6 to TRBJ2-7, with 9 bases that match TRBD1. This TCR derives from a female donor with multiple sclerosis, enrolled in a pregnancy study. The CDR3 sequence: CASTDRGDPYEQYF. The CDR3 nucleotides are TGTGCCAGCACCGACAGGGGGGATCCATACGAGCAGTACTTC.